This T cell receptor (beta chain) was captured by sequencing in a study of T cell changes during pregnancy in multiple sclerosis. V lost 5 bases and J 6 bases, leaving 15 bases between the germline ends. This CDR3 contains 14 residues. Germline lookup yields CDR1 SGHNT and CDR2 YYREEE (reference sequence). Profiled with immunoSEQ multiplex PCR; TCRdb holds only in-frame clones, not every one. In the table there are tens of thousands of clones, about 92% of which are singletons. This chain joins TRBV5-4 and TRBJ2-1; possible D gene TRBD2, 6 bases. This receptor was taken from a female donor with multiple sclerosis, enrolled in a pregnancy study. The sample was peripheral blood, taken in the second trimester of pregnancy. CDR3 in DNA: TGTGCCAGCAGTGGAGGTGGGGAGGCCAATGAGCAGTTCTTC. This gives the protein CASSGGGEANEQFF.